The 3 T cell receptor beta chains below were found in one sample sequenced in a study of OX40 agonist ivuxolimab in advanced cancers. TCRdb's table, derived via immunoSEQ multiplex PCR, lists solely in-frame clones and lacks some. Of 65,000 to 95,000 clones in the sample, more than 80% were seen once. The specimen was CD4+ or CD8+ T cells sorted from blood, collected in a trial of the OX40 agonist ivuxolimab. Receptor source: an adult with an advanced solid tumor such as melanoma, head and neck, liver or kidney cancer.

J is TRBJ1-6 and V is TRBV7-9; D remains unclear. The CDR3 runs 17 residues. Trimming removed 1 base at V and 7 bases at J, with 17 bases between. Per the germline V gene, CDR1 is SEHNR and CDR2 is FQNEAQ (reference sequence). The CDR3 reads CASSLDRPGLLNSPLHF. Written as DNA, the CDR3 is TGTGCCAGCAGCTTAGATCGGCCAGGCCTCTTAAATTCACCCCTCCACTTT.

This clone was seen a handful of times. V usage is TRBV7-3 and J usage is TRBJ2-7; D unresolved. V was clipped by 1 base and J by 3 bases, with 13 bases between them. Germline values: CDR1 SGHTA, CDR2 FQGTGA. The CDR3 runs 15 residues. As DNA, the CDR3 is TGTGCCAGCAGCTTAAGCAGTGTCGGAGTCTACGAGCAGTACTTC. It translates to CASSLSSVGVYEQYF.

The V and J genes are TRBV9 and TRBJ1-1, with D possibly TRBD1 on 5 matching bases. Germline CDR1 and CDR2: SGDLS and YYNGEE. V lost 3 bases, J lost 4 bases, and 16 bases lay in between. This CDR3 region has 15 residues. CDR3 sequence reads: CASSGDRGGATEAFF. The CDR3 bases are TGTGCCAGCAGCGGAGATAGGGGAGGAGCCACTGAAGCTTTCTTT.